This T cell receptor beta chain was obtained from a study of regulatory T cells in long-lasting Graves disease. The table lists this clonotype with many counts. With iRepertoire HTBI primers and Arm-PCR of CDR3 regions, TCR beta libraries were built. TCRdb reanalysed the multiplex PCR reads using MiXCR and keeps one entry per CDR3 protein. The data hold around 250,000 distinct CDR3 sequences, with 15% to 20% observed a single time. Time point specified: newly diagnosed GD, antithyroid drugs for less than 3 months. PBMC-extracted RNA yielded the TCR library. With 5 bases removed from V and 0 bases from J, the gap between germline ends came to 10 bases. Germline assignment: CDR1 SGHAT and CDR2 FQDESV (reference sequence). The CDR3 length is 15 residues. This sample was also put to use in a study of T cells in Graves' hyperthyroidism and ophthalmopathy.

The receptor was isolated from a woman aged 25 to 39 with Graves disease. The starting material was peripheral blood mononuclear cells (PBMCs), obtained at new diagnosis, from a patient treated with antithyroid drugs. This chain uses TRBV11-1 with TRBJ1-4; perhaps TRBD1 as D (6 bases). CDR3 in DNA: TGTGCCAGCAGCCCCCGGACAGCAACTAATGAAAAACTGTTTTTT. This sequence encodes CASSPRTATNEKLFF. The whole variable domain, remainder taken from reference TRBV11-1 and TRBJ1-4, is EAEVAQSPRYKITEKSQAVAFWCDPISGHATLYWYRQILGQGPELLVQFQDESVVDDSQLPKDRFSAERLKGVDSTLKIQPAELGDSAMYLCASSPRTATNEKLFFGSGTQLSVL.